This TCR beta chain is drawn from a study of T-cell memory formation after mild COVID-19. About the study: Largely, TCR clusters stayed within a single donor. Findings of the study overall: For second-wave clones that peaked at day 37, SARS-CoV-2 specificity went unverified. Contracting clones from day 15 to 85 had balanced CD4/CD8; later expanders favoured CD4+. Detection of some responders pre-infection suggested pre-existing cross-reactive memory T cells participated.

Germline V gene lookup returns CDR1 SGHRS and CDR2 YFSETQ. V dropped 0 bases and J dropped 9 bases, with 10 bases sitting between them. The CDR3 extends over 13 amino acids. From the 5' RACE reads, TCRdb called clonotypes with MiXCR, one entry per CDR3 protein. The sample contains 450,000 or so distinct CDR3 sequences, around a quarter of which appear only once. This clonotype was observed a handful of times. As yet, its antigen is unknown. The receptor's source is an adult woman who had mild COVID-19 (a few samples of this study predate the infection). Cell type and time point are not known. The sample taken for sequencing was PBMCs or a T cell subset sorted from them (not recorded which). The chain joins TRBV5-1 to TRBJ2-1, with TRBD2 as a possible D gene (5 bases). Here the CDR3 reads CASSLDLAGEQFF. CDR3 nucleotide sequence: TGCGCCAGCAGCTTGGATCTAGCCGGTGAGCAGTTCTTC.